This T cell receptor beta chain was captured in a study of T cells in Graves' hyperthyroidism and ophthalmopathy. This clonotype was seen at least ten times. The study included ophthalmopathy patients with Clinical Activity Score at least 3, NOSPECS grade at least 4 and duration under 3 months. CDR3 size: 17 residues. Trimming removed 7 bases from V and 0 bases from J; junction bases left unmatched: 11. Germline assignment: CDR1 MNHEY and CDR2 SVGEGT. Amplified regions were TCR beta CDR3 sequences from RNA transcripts. When the TCR CDR3 underwent first-round RT-PCR, the HTBI primer set was used. TCRdb reanalysed the multiplex PCR reads using MiXCR and keeps one entry per CDR3 protein. The data show approximately 600,000 distinct CDR3 sequences, under 15% seen once.

The material sequenced was blood. The TCR originated in a middle-aged woman with Graves' ophthalmopathy. The chain combines TRBV6-2 or TRBV6-3 with TRBJ1-4; 7 bases are a match to TRBD1. CDR3 bases: TGTGCCAGCACCCACGACAGGGACTCTGCAACTAATGAAAAACTGTTTTTT. This translates into CASTHDRDSATNEKLFF.